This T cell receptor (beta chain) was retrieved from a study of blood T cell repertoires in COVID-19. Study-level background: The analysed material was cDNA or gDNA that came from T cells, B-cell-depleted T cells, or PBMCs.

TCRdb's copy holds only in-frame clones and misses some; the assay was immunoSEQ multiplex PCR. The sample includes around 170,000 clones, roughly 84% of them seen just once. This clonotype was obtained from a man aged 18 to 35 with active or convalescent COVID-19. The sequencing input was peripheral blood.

The CDR3 spells CASSPPTVGTGIYEQYF. CDR3 sequence (DNA): TGTGCCAGCTCACCACCGACGGTAGGGACAGGGATCTACGAGCAGTACTTC. This chain uses TRBV18 with TRBJ2-7, with 9 bases fitting TRBD1. V lost 0 bases and J lost 3; bases outside the gene matches: 9. Per germline, CDR1 KGHSH and CDR2 LQKENI. This CDR3 comprises 17 residues.